This T cell receptor beta chain was captured in a study of T cell responses to AZD1222 COVID-19 vaccine (dated by TCRdb to the early 2020s). For the wider study: AZD1222 recipients whose second dose came at about 4 weeks and those whose second dose came at about 12 weeks were combined into one group, since spike-specific TCR depth and breadth did not differ between the two schedules. A total of 230 to 250 trial participants underwent TCR sequencing, of whom nearly 210 received two doses of AZD1222 and about 26 received two doses of the MenACWY control vaccine. Trial participants were enrolled by age into subgroups of 18-55, 56-69 and 70-plus years, and 148, 28 and 57 TCR-sequenced participants, respectively, were included in these subgroups.

About this clone itself: Its binding antigen is unknown. Base qualities are not provided; no much larger clone lies one nucleotide away.

The CDR3 regions of human TCRbeta chains were analyzed by immunosequencing. Processing in the source paper ran as follows. TCRs in the repertoires were compared against a reference library of SARS-CoV-2-specific TCRs that had been generated with the MIRA antigen-specificity platform. Breadth was defined as the fraction of unique TCRs that were SARS-CoV-2-associated, and depth was defined as the fraction of total T cells that were SARS-CoV-2-associated. Using the MIRA data, each spike-specific TCR was assigned both to the spike region to which the TCR was reactive and to a CD4 or CD8 class. Log10-transformed breadth and depth values were compared by one-way ANOVA with Sidak's multiple comparisons tests. TCRdb stores this immuneACCESS table with in-frame sequences only. Part of the clones is absent; in the studies checked, under half of the shortfall reflects unresolved V genes, and no reason is known for the rest. V, J and clone size derive from that table, while D and trimming were established from the DNA sequence. This sample is represented by more than 100,000 clones; about 90% of them were singletons. The leading ten clones occupy 1.7% of the sample.

Trimming at the junction amounts to 7 bases on V and 2 bases on J, and the germline ends lie 11 bases apart. CDR1 and CDR2 were assigned from the germline V gene as SGHDN and FVKESK. The CDR3, cysteine through phenylalanine, is 13 amino acids long. The kept DNA is CDR3 alone, 39 bases in frame from the first base. The full study reports these points: Nearly half of unique spike-specific TCRs reportedly recognized epitopes outside regions mutated in the B.1.351 and B.1.1.7 variants. Participants were mostly white British, with more females than males. The authors suggested clonal diversity may have been underestimated. Conclusions about previously exposed vaccinees were limited because only 6 or 7 AZD1222 recipients were SARS-CoV-2 seropositive at baseline. Because no day 14 peak-response samples were available, the repertoires could be characterized only after the peak T cell response. The 56-69-year group was small, and its depth increase did not reach significance, likely because of low power. After two AZD1222 doses, spike-specific TCR breadth and depth were significantly higher than at day 0 and than in MenACWY recipients. The whole spike protein was spanned by vaccine-associated CD4 TCRs, and dominant responses were seen in regions 160-218 and 743-854.

In the paper's terms, the time point label means: baseline before first vaccination. Samples from vaccinated people were obtained from the UK trials COV001 and COV002, which included a single-blind randomized controlled phase 2/3 trial of AZD1222 (ChAdOx1 nCoV-19) in healthy adults. For TCRbeta chain sequencing, PBMC samples were collected from trial participants at day 0 and at day 28 after the second dose. The sequencing here drew on peripheral blood, taken on day 0 of AZD1222 vaccination. The V gene is TRBV14 and the J gene is TRBJ1-1; the D gene is possibly TRBD1, with 5 bases matching. This receptor was taken from an adult in good health. The CDR3 here reads CASNLGVNTEAFF. The bases are TGTGCCAGCAACCTAGGGGTAAACACTGAAGCTTTCTTT.